This is a list of T cell receptor beta chains from one sample in a study of T cell responses to AZD1222 COVID-19 vaccine. Profiled with immunoSEQ multiplex PCR; TCRdb holds only in-frame clones, not every one. The sample has about 140,000 clones, approximately 90% seen once. This specimen consisted of peripheral blood, obtained 28 days after the second AZD1222 dose. The receptors here all came from an adult who received the AZD1222 COVID-19 vaccine. Each CDR3 is given with its conserved first and last residue.

length: 15; J: TRBJ2-3; V: TRBV5-8; CDR3: CASSYGGLGADTQYF
length: 13; J: TRBJ2-5; V: TRBV10-3; CDR3: CATTTDSQETQYF
length: 13; J: TRBJ1-2; V: TRBV28; CDR3: CASSLGPVYGYTF
length: 14; J: TRBJ1-5; V: TRBV18; CDR3: CASSPGGPNQPQHF
length: 13; J: TRBJ1-1; V: TRBV19; CDR3: CASSERGDTEAFF
length: 13; J: TRBJ1-2; V: TRBV10-2; CDR3: CASSQQGDYGYTF
length: 16; J: TRBJ2-1; V: TRBV9; CDR3: CASSIRSGSRHNEQFF
length: 14; J: TRBJ2-5; V: TRBV28; CDR3: CASSLYRVKETQYF
length: 16; J: TRBJ2-3; V: TRBV3-1/TRBV3-2; CDR3: CASSQGAGGYANTQYF
length: 14; J: TRBJ2-7; V: TRBV5-1; CDR3: CASSSTGVSYEQYF
length: 14; J: TRBJ2-7; V: TRBV24-1; CDR3: CATSPGQGFGEQYF
length: 14; J: TRBJ2-7; V: TRBV7-9; CDR3: CASSHRDRLYGQYF
length: 17; J: TRBJ2-3; V: TRBV24-1; CDR3: CATSDYSTSGSQDTQYF
length: 14; J: TRBJ1-4; V: TRBV27; CDR3: CASNVGISNEKLFF
length: 13; J: TRBJ1-4; V: TRBV19; CDR3: CATRTTGGEKLFF
length: 13; J: TRBJ2-7; V: TRBV7-2; CDR3: CASSLALEDEQYF
length: 17; J: TRBJ1-4; V: TRBV25-1; CDR3: CASSDPLRGAANEKLFF
length: 12; J: TRBJ2-7; V: TRBV28; CDR3: CASSGGQKKQYF
length: 12; J: TRBJ2-7; V: TRBV6-5; CDR3: CASYRAFHEQYF
length: 18; J: TRBJ2-6; V: TRBV4-3; CDR3: CASSQDLSGGHGANVLTF
length: 17; J: TRBJ1-3; V: TRBV7-8; CDR3: CASSLTAGQAVGNTIYF
length: 15; J: TRBJ2-2; V: TRBV27; CDR3: CASRPGTANTGELFF
length: 17; J: TRBJ1-2; V: TRBV4-1; CDR3: CASSLETWGRRYYGYTF
length: 15; J: TRBJ1-2; V: TRBV4-1; CDR3: CASSQTGGGWYGYTF
length: 12; J: TRBJ2-7; V: TRBV6-5; CDR3: CASRDRHYEQYF
length: 12; J: TRBJ2-7; V: TRBV18; CDR3: CASSQNRDEQYF
length: 18; J: TRBJ1-6; V: TRBV3-1/TRBV3-2; CDR3: CASSHVSGFESYNSPLHF
length: 15; J: TRBJ2-5; V: TRBV7-2; CDR3: CASSHQLARQETQYF
length: 16; J: TRBJ2-2; V: TRBV28; CDR3: CASSFVGDRATGELFF
length: 14; J: TRBJ2-3; V: TRBV4-1; CDR3: CASKKGLAGDTQYF
length: 15; J: TRBJ2-7; V: TRBV4-1; CDR3: CASSHQGPVTHEQYF
length: 13; J: TRBJ2-5; V: TRBV12-3/TRBV12-4; CDR3: CASSLRGGETQYF
length: 13; J: TRBJ1-2; V: TRBV24-1; CDR3: CATEKAAGGGYTF
length: 12; J: TRBJ1-6; V: TRBV7-9; CDR3: CASSNGQGPLHF
length: 15; J: TRBJ1-1; V: TRBV28; CDR3: CASSFPDRLATEAFF
length: 14; J: TRBJ1-4; V: TRBV28; CDR3: CASRATEFNEKLFF
length: 11; J: TRBJ1-1; V: TRBV20-1; CDR3: CSATTTGEAFF
length: 11; J: TRBJ2-7; V: TRBV2; CDR3: CASTQGYEQYF
length: 16; J: TRBJ1-2; V: TRBV28; CDR3: CASSLPQAENNYGYTF
length: 14; J: TRBJ2-2; V: TRBV11-3; CDR3: CASSLQVNTGELFF
length: 16; J: TRBJ1-5; V: TRBV5-4; CDR3: CASSPGTPDSNQPQHF
length: 13; J: TRBJ2-2; V: TRBV30; CDR3: CAWTQLITGELFF
length: 13; J: TRBJ1-1; V: TRBV2; CDR3: CASTADMNTEAFF
length: 14; J: TRBJ2-2; V: TRBV19; CDR3: CASAQGALIGELFF
length: 15; J: TRBJ2-5; V: TRBV28; CDR3: CASSPAAGGRETQYF
length: 14; J: TRBJ2-3; V: TRBV19; CDR3: CASSTGTFSDTQYF
length: 12; J: TRBJ1-1; V: TRBV29-1; CDR3: CSVPRGYTEAFF
length: 14; J: TRBJ2-3; V: TRBV6-5; CDR3: CASRLGGGTDTQYF
length: 11; J: TRBJ2-3; V: TRBV5-1; CDR3: CASSLTDTQYF
length: 13; J: TRBJ1-1; V: TRBV28; CDR3: CASSFFQGTQAFF